A single sample gave rise to the 18 T cell receptor beta chains below, sequenced in a study of post-analysis software for immune sequencing data. Study-wide points: Several TRBV segments occurring more often in patients than controls included TRBV5-6, TRBV5-1 and TRBV20-1.

The library was made from cDNA and included unique molecular identifiers. TCRdb used MiXCR to reprocess the PCR reads, holding one entry per CDR3 protein. The table lists roughly 800,000 distinct CDR3 sequences, 53% of them singletons, with 4% to 5.5% in the top ten. Their cognate antigens are unknown. Material for sequencing was blood. These TCRs come from a girl between 5 and 17 years old with multiple sclerosis.

This rearrangement joins TRBV5-1 to TRBJ2-5; D call uncertain. This CDR3 contains 14 residues. Between the trimmed V and J ends, which lost 0 bases and 5 bases, there was a span of 11 bases. Germline V gene sequence: CDR1 SGHRS, CDR2 YFSETQ. CDR3 bases: TGCGCCAGCAGCTTGGGAAGTCCACGGGAGACCCAGTACTTC. Amino acids: CASSLGSPRETQYF.

The chain combines TRBV20-1 with TRBJ2-5; 9 nucleotides align to TRBD2. The J call could be wrong; TRBJ2-7 is a better fit for the DNA end. The CDR3 is 14 residues long. Germline CDR1 and CDR2: DFQATT and SNEGSKA (reference sequence). CDR3 loop: CSARLAGWGYEQYF. CDR3 in DNA: TGCAGTGCTAGACTAGCGGGATGGGGCTACGAGCAGTACTTC.

The chain links TRBV7-9 to TRBJ2-5; D may be TRBD1 or TRBD2 (5 bases each). The J call may be wrong; the DNA end is better matched by TRBJ2-7. Germline CDR1 reads SEHNR; CDR2 reads FQNEAQ (reference sequence). The CDR3 has 14 residues. The chain's CDR3 is CASSPPRDPSEQYF. CDR3 coding DNA: TGTGCCAGCAGCCCACCAAGGGACCCCTCCGAGCAGTACTTC.

The sample holds one count of this clonotype. V is TRBV6-1 and J is TRBJ1-4; 8 bases match TRBD1. Per germline, CDR1 MNHNS and CDR2 SASEGT. V trimming: 2 bases; J trimming: 2 bases; junction bases outside the gene matches: 13. This CDR3 comprises 19 residues. In DNA, the CDR3 is TGTGCCAGCAGTGAAAGACAGGGGACAGAGGCCTTGACTAATGAAAAACTGTTTTTT. This encodes CASSERQGTEALTNEKLFF.

CDR3 bases: TGTGCCAGCAGCTTAACGATCCCACAGGGGAGGAATGAGCAGTTCTTC. Translation gives CASSLTIPQGRNEQFF. The chain has TRBV7-3 and TRBJ2-1; weak D call: TRBD1 (7 bases). The CDR3 extends over 16 amino acids. V was cut by 0 bases and J by 7 bases, with 16 bases left in between. Germline lookup yields CDR1 SGHTA and CDR2 FQGTGA.

The chain is built from TRBV4-1 and TRBJ2-7; TRBD1 is a possible D gene (6 bases). With the DNA end fitting TRBJ2-5 better, the J assignment may be wrong. Germline V CDR1 and CDR2: MGHRA, YSYEKL. The CDR3 consists of 14 residues. CDR3 in DNA: TGCGCCAGCAGCCAGGGTGACAGGAGCATGACCCAGTACTTC. Its translation is CASSQGDRSMTQYF.

The chain joins TRBV3-1 to TRBJ2-7; no firm D call. With 0 bases removed from V and 3 bases from J, the gap between germline ends came to 9 bases. The CDR3 totals 14 residues. Per germline, CDR1 LGHDT and CDR2 YNNKEL (reference sequence). CDR3 nucleotides: TGTGCCAGCAGCCAAGATCCCCACGGCTACGAGCAGTACTTC. This sequence encodes CASSQDPHGYEQYF.

The chain links TRBV5-1 to TRBJ2-7; 11 bases fit TRBD2. Matching the DNA end better, TRBJ2-5 makes the J call doubtful. The CDR3 has 15 residues. CDR1 and CDR2 (germline): SGHRS, YFSETQ. CDR3 DNA sequence: TGCGCCAGCAGCTTGGTTCTAGCGGGGGGACAGACCCAGTACTTC. It translates to CASSLVLAGGQTQYF.

This clonotype has more than one count but fewer than ten. The J gene is TRBJ2-5, the V gene TRBV29-1; D may be TRBD1 (6 bases). CDR1 is SQVTM and CDR2 is ANQGSEA in the germline V gene. The CDR3 is 13 residues long. The V end was cut by 4 bases, the J end by 1 base, with 10 bases between. The CDR3 sequence is CSVAGVLQETQYF. CDR3 DNA: TGCAGCGTTGCAGGGGTTCTCCAAGAGACCCAGTACTTC. Full variable domain (remainder filled in from reference TRBV29-1 and TRBJ2-5): SAVISQKPSRDICQRGTSLTIQCQVDSQVTMMFWYRQQPGQSLTLIATANQGSEATYESGFVIDKFPISRPNLTFSTLTVSNMSPEDSSIYLCSVAGVLQETQYFGPGTRLLVL.

This clonotype was observed a few times. This chain uses TRBV6-5 with TRBJ2-1; 9 bases line up with TRBD2. Germline V gene sequence: CDR1 MNHEY, CDR2 SVGAGI. Germline trimming cut 5 bases from V and 4 bases from J; bases unmatched to any gene: 6. The CDR3 runs to 15 residues. For the CDR3, the DNA is TGTGCCAGCAGTGCCCTAGCGGGGAGGTACAATGAGCAGTTCTTC. Its translation: CASSALAGRYNEQFF.

This chain connects TRBV10-1 to TRBJ2-2, with D tentatively TRBD1 or TRBD2 (5 bases each). This CDR3 region has 16 residues. Trimming shortened V by 5 bases and J by 3 bases, and 16 bases separated the two germline ends. Germline V gene sequence: CDR1 WNHNN, CDR2 SYGVQD (reference sequence). CDR3 DNA: TGCGCCAGCAGTAGCACGGGGCAGCCTTACACCGGGGAGCTGTTTTTT. It yields the protein CASSSTGQPYTGELFF.

This clonotype was recorded a few times. The chain employs TRBV5-1 and TRBJ2-1, with no clear D. This CDR3 spans 14 amino acids. Germline lookup yields CDR1 SGHRS and CDR2 YFSETQ. The V end was cut by 4 bases, the J end by 8 bases, with 16 bases between. DNA of the CDR3: TGCGCCAGCAGCCCCCGGGTCGCCCTCGATGAGCAGTTCTTC. This gives the protein CASSPRVALDEQFF.

This clonotype came up a few times. The chain carries TRBV5-1 and TRBJ2-5, with 11 bases identical to TRBD1. Germline CDR1 and CDR2: SGHRS and YFSETQ. The CDR3 is 14 amino acids. Trimming at V came to 4 bases and at J to 4 bases, leaving 3 bases not matched to a gene. The CDR3 bases are TGCGCCAGCAGCACCGGACAGGGGGCAGAGACCCAGTACTTC. The encoded protein is CASSTGQGAETQYF.

Written as DNA, the CDR3 is TGTGCCAGCAGCCTCAACCCAAGGGCGGGGAACTATGGCTACACCTTC. Encoded protein: CASSLNPRAGNYGYTF. This chain links TRBV7-9 with TRBJ1-2; D unresolved. This CDR3 region has 16 residues. Germline CDR1 reads SEHNR; CDR2 reads FQNEAQ (reference sequence). Trimming stripped 5 bases from V and 2 bases from J, with 18 bases between.

This chain connects TRBV5-1 to TRBJ2-7; 8 nucleotides agree with TRBD1. The germline CDR1 and CDR2 sequences are SGHRS and YFSETQ. The CDR3 is made up of 14 amino acids. With V trimmed by 4 bases and J by 7 bases, 10 bases remained unmatched. The DNA of the CDR3 is TGCGCCAGCAGCGCCGGACAGGGCTACAATGAGCAGTACTTC. It codes for CASSAGQGYNEQYF.

V usage is TRBV12-3 or TRBV12-4 and J usage is TRBJ2-1; 7 nucleotides agree with TRBD2. V was clipped by 6 bases and J by 4 bases; unmatched bases: 15. The length of the CDR3 is 17 residues. DNA of the CDR3: TGTGCCAGCAGGCCGCGGAGGGTGGGAGGGCCTTACAATGAGCAGTTCTTC. As protein: CASRPRRVGGPYNEQFF.

This CDR3 is CASSEGDWPDTQYF. In DNA, the CDR3 is TGTGCCAGCAGTGAAGGGGATTGGCCAGATACGCAGTATTTT. The chain combines TRBV2 with TRBJ2-3; no clear D gene. Germline CDR1 is SNHLY and CDR2 is FYNNEI. V lost 1 base, J lost 4 bases, and 9 bases lay in between. The CDR3 runs 14 residues. The full variable domain, in which reference TRBV2 and TRBJ2-3 provide the parts outside the CDR3, is EPEVTQTPSHQVTQMGQEVILRCVPISNHLYFYWYRQILGQKVEFLVSFYNNEISEKSEIFDDQFSVERPDGSNFTLKIRSTKLEDSAMYFCASSEGDWPDTQYFGPGTRLTVL.

The chain combines TRBV12-3 or TRBV12-4 with TRBJ2-5; 10 positions agree with TRBD1. Trimming at V came to 6 bases and at J to 2 bases, leaving 6 bases not matched to a gene. The length of the CDR3 is 15 residues. The CDR3 loop is CASSQRGQGQETQYF. The CDR3 nucleotides are TGTGCCAGCAGCCAACGGGGACAGGGGCAAGAGACCCAGTACTTC.